What follows describes a single T cell receptor beta chain. No antigen is known for it. No base quality values were provided; no much bigger clone lies one nucleotide off. The V end loses 6 bases and the J end loses 2 bases, and a stretch of 11 bases separates them. CDR3 length: 13 amino acids, cysteine to phenylalanine. Only the CDR3 portion is preserved as DNA: 39 bases, with reading frame beginning at the first base. The germline V gene encodes CDR1 LNHDA and CDR2 SQIVND (reference sequence). TCRbeta CDR3 regions were amplified from genomic DNA by means of the immunoSEQ Assay, a bias-controlled multiplex PCR. The original methods were these. The number of nucleated cells in each sample was estimated by amplification of reference gene primers within the assay. To quantify the absolute abundance of each unique TCRbeta CDR3 rearrangement, sequence reads were collapsed and filtered. Productive Simpson clonality was computed per sample as the square root of Simpson's diversity index over productive rearrangements. TCRdb obtained this table from immuneACCESS and retained in-frame rearrangements with V and J assigned. These tables miss some clones; where compared with another copy, unresolved V genes account for less than half of the shortfall, and the remainder is unexplained. That table supplies the V and J calls and clone size; D and trimming were determined from the DNA. This sample gives some 22,000 clones in total; around 90% of them show up just once. Jointly, the top ten make up 25% to 30% of the sample.

The source of the sample is a study of blood T cell repertoires in COVID-19 (dated by TCRdb to 2020 to 2022). For the wider study: Collaborator samples came from the United States, Italy and Spain and covered acute and convalescent phases of COVID-19. The prospective study material was composed of cDNA or gDNA derived from T cells, B-cell-depleted T cells, or PBMCs. Deeply sampled blood TCRbeta repertoires from subjects exposed to, actively infected with, or recovered from COVID-19 were included in the dataset. The repertoires were made available in a free public database intended to serve as a resource for research on the immune response to SARS-CoV-2. Samples came from the ongoing ImmuneRACE study (first 160 participants) plus 1,254 subjects from 6 global collaborators. Nearly every sample came with metadata listing a de-identified subject ID, COVID-19 status, age in years and sex. Where available, HLA class I and class II types were obtained from metadata supplied by the sample provider rather than from assay-based typing.

One collaborating source in Seattle enrolled patients during active infection and followed them longitudinally through the course of disease. The collaborating institutions used their own protocols to collect whole blood in K2EDTA tubes. For TCRbeta analysis, collaborator samples were shipped as frozen whole blood, as isolated PBMCs, or as DNA extracted from either sample type. Points the paper makes about the study in general: The quantity of clinical and demographic metadata differed by source and by participant and was supplied without curation.

Sequenced input: peripheral blood. The chain was built from TRBV19 and TRBJ2-7; the D gene cannot be resolved reliably. This clonotype was sampled from a man between 65 and 85 years old with COVID-19, enrolled during active disease. The CDR3 corresponds to CASSIELTYEQYF. Here is the DNA: TGTGCCAGTAGCATCGAGTTGACCTACGAGCAGTACTTC.